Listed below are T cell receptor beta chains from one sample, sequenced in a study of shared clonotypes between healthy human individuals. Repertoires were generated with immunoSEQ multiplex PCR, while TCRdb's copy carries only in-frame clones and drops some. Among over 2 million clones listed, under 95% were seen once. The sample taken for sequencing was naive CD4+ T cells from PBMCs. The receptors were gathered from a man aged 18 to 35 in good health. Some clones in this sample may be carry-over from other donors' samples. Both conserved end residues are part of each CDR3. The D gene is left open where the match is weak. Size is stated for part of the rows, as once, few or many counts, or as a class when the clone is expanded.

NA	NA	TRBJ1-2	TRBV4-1	TGCGCCAGCAGCCTAACCCCGGGACCCCCTAACTATGGCTACACCTTC	CASSLTPGPPNYGYTF
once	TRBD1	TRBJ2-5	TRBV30	TGTGCCTTGGACAGGGGTCTTGTGGGGACCCAGTACTTC	CALDRGLVGTQYF
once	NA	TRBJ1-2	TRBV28	TGTGCCAGCATCGCGGCGGGGGCGAGGGGTGGCTACACCTTC	CASIAAGARGGYTF
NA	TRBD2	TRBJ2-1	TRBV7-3	TGTGCCAGCAGCTTATATGCGGGAGGCCTCTACAATGAGCAGTTCTTC	CASSLYAGGLYNEQFF
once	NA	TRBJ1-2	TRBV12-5	TGTGCTAGTGGTTTGTATGCCACGAGAGGGAACTATGGCTACACCTTC	CASGLYATRGNYGYTF
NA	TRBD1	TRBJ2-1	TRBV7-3	TGTGCCAGCAGCTCAGGGGGTGAGCAGTTCTTC	CASSSGGEQFF
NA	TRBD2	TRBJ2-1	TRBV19	TGTGCCAGTAGTCCAGCGGGAGGGCGAAATGAGCAGTTCTTC	CASSPAGGRNEQFF
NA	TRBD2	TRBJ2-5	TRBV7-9	TGTGCCAGCAGCCGGAAATGGACTAGCGGGGGGCAAGAGACCCAGTACTTC	CASSRKWTSGGQETQYF
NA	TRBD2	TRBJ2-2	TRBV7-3	TGTGCCAGCAGCTCTAGAGGTGGTAGCGGGAGTACCGGGGAGCTGTTTTTT	CASSSRGGSGSTGELFF
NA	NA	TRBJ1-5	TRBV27	TGTGCCAGCAGTTATGGGGGGGGTCAGCCCCAGCATTTT	CASSYGGGQPQHF
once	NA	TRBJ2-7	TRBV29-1	TGCAGCGTCGGGACGGCGGGAACGTTCCTCGAGCAGTACTTC	CSVGTAGTFLEQYF
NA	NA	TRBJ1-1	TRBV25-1	TGTGCCAGCAGTGCCCAAGAGAGGAACACTGAAGCTTTCTTT	CASSAQERNTEAFF
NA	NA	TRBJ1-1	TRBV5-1	TGCGCCAGCAGCCCACGAGGGGGTCGGAACACTGAAGCTTTCTTT	CASSPRGGRNTEAFF
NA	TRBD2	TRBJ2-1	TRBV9	TGTGCCAGCAGCAGGTCTAGCGGTTCCTACAATGAGCAGTTCTTC	CASSRSSGSYNEQFF
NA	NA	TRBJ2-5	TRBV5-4	TGTGCCAGCAGCTTGGGGCTAGGGGAGACCCAGTACTTC	CASSLGLGETQYF
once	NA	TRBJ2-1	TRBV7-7	TGTGCCAGCAGCTTGCGGACCGGAGACGAGCAGTTCTTC	CASSLRTGDEQFF
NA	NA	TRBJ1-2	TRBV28	TGTGCCAGCAGCTCACCCGCTAAAGGAGCTAACTATGGCTACACCTTC	CASSSPAKGANYGYTF
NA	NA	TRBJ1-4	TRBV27	TGTGCCAGCAGTCCCCAGGGAGAGGACGAAAAACTGTTTTTT	CASSPQGEDEKLFF
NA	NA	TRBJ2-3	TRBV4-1	TGCGCCAGCAGCCAAGATAGTGGCTCCTTAGTTCTCAGAACTGCCACAGATACGCAGTATTTT	CASSQDSGSLVLRTATDTQYF
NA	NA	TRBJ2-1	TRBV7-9	TGTGCCAGCAGCTTACTATCCCGGGATGAGCAGTTCTTC	CASSLLSRDEQFF
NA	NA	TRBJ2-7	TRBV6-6	TGTGCCAGCAGTTACTTCCCCGGACAACCCTACGAGCAGTACTTC	CASSYFPGQPYEQYF
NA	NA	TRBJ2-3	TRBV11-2	TGTGCCAGCAACCTTCAGCAGGTTGGCACAGATACGCAGTATTTT	CASNLQQVGTDTQYF
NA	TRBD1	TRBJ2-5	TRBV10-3	TGTGCATACCCGTGGGACAGGGGGCTTTGGGAGACCCAGTACTTC	CAYPWDRGLWETQYF